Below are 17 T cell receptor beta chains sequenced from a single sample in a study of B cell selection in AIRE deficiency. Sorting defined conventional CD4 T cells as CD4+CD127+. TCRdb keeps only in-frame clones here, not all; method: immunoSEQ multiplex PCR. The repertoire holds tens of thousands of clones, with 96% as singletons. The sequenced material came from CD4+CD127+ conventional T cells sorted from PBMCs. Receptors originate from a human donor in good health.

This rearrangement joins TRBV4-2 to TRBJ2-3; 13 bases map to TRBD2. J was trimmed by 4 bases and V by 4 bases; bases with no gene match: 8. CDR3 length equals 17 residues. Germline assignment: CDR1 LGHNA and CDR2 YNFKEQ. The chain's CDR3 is CASSPSPGLAGADTQYF. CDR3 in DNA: TGTGCCAGCAGCCCCAGTCCTGGACTAGCGGGAGCAGATACGCAGTATTTT.

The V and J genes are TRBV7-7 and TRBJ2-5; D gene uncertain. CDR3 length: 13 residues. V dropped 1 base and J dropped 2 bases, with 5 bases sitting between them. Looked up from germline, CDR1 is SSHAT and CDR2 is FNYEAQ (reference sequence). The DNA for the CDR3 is TGTGCCAGCAGCTTAGATAGACAAGAGACCCAGTACTTC. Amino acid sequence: CASSLDRQETQYF.

The CDR3 spells CASSLAAGKPQHF. CDR3 sequence (DNA): TGTGCCAGCAGCTTAGCTGCCGGCAAGCCCCAGCATTTT. The chain couples TRBV11-2 to TRBJ1-5; D gene unclear. The CDR3 contains 13 residues. Germline V CDR1 and CDR2: SGHAT, FQNNGV. Trimming took 1 base from V and 8 from J, leaving 9 bases between them.

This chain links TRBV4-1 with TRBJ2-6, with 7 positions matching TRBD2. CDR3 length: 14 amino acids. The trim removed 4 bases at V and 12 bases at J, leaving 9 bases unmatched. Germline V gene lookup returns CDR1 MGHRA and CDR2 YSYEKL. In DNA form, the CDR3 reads TGCGCCAGCAGCCCGAGGGACTATGAAGGCGTCCTGACTTTC. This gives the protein CASSPRDYEGVLTF.

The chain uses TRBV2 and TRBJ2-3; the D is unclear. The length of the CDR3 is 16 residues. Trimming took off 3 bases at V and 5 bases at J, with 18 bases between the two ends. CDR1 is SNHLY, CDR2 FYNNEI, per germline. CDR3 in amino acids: CASSDWNIRAVDTQYF. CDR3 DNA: TGTGCCAGCAGTGATTGGAACATTCGGGCCGTAGATACGCAGTATTTT.

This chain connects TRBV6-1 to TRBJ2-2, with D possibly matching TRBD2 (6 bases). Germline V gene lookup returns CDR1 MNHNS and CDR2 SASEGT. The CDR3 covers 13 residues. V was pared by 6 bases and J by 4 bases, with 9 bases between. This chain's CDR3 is CASRGSGTGELFF. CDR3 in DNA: TGTGCCAGCAGAGGTAGCGGCACCGGGGAGCTGTTTTTT.

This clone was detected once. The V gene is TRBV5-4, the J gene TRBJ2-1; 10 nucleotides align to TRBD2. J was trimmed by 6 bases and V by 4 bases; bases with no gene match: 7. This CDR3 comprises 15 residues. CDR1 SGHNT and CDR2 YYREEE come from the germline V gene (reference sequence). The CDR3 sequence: CASSLGTSALNEQFF. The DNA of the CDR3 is TGTGCCAGCAGCCTCGGGACTAGCGCGCTCAATGAGCAGTTCTTC.

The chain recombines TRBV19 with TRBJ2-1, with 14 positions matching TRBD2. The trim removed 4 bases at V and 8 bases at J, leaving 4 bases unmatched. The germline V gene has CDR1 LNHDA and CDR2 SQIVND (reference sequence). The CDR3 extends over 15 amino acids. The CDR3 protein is CASSTTSGRVHEQFF. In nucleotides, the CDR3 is TGTGCCAGTAGTACGACTAGCGGGAGGGTCCATGAGCAGTTCTTC.

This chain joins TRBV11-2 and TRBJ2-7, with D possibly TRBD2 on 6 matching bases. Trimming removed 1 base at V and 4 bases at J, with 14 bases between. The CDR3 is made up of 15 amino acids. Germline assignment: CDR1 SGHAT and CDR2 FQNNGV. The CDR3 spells CASSLGRGSGYEQYF. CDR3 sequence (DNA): TGTGCCAGCAGCTTAGGACGTGGGAGCGGGTACGAGCAGTACTTC.

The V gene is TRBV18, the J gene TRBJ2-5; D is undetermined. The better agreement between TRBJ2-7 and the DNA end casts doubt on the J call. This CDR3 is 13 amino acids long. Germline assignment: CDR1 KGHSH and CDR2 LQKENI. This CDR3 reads CASSPGPFYEQYF. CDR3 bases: TGTGCCAGCTCACCAGGTCCCTTTTACGAGCAGTACTTC.

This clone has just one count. The CDR3 nucleotides are TGTGCCAGTAGTATTGGCACAGCTTCCTACGAGCAGTACTTC. It is translated as CASSIGTASYEQYF. The V gene is TRBV19, the J gene TRBJ2-7; D remains ambiguous. CDR1 is LNHDA, CDR2 SQIVND, per germline (reference sequence). The CDR3 totals 14 residues. Trimming left V 3 bases short and J 1 base short, with 10 bases between.

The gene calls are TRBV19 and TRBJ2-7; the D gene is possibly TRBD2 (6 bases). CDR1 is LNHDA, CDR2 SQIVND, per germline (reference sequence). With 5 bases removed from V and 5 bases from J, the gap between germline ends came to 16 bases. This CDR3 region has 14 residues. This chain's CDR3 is CASSQWAGGDEQYF. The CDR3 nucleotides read TGTGCCAGTAGTCAATGGGCTGGAGGGGACGAGCAGTACTTC.

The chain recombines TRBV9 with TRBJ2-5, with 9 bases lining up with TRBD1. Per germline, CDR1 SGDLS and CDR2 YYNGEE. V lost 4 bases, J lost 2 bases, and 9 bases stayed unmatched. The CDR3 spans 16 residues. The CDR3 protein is CASSFGTGSTQETQYF. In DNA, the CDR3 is TGTGCCAGCAGCTTCGGGACAGGGAGTACTCAAGAGACCCAGTACTTC.

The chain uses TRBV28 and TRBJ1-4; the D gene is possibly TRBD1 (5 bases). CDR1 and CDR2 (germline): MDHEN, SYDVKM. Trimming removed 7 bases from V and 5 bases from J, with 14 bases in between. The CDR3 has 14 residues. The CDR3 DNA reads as TGTGCCAGCATTCCGGGACGGCAGAATGAAAAACTGTTTTTT. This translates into CASIPGRQNEKLFF.

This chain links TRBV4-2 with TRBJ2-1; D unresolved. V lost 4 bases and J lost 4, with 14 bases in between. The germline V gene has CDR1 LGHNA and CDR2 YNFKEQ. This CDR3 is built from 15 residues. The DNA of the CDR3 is TGTGCCAGCAGCCCAGAACCACAAATTTACAATGAGCAGTTCTTC. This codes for CASSPEPQIYNEQFF.

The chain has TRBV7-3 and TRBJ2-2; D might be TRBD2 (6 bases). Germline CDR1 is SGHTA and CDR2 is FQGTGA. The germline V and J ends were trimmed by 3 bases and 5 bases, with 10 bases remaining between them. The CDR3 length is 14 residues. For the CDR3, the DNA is TGTGCCAGCAGCTTCGCCGGAGGGACCGGGGAGCTGTTTTTT. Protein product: CASSFAGGTGELFF.

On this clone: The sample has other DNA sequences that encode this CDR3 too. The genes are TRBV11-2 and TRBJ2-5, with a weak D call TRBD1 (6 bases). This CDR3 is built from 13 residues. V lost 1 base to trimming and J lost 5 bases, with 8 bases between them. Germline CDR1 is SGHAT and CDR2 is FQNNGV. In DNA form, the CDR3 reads TGTGCCAGCAGCTTAGTCAGGGGCGAGACCCAGTACTTC. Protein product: CASSLVRGETQYF.